The 17 T cell receptor beta chains below were found in one sample sequenced in a study of CD8 T cells in Susac syndrome. The RNA, about 0.5 to 1 ug, was put through reverse transcription using random hexamers. Via MiXCR, TCRdb re-called the immunoSEQ multiplex PCR reads, giving one row per CDR3 protein. The table includes more than 150,000 distinct CDR3 sequences, 95% to 96% detected once. What was sequenced was CD8+ T cells from PBMCs. These receptors all come from a human donor with multiple sclerosis.

The rearrangement uses TRBV7-9 and TRBJ1-1; no clear D gene. CDR1 SEHNR and CDR2 FQNEAQ come from the germline V gene (reference sequence). The CDR3 loop spans 15 amino acids. Trimming shortened V by 2 bases and J by 1 base, and 11 bases separated the two germline ends. The CDR3 DNA is TGTGCCAGCAGCTTACTGTACGTGGGGAACACTGAAGCTTTCTTT. It codes for CASSLLYVGNTEAFF.

This chain links TRBV30 with TRBJ1-2; a possible D gene is TRBD1 (5 bases). The CDR3 is 14 amino acids. V shed 0 bases and J shed 4 bases, with 12 bases lying between them. Per the germline V gene, CDR1 is GTSNPN and CDR2 is SVGIG (reference sequence). The CDR3 coding sequence is TGTGCCTGGAGTGTGGTAGGGGCGGCCTATGGCTACACCTTC. Translation gives CAWSVVGAAYGYTF.

This chain joins TRBV11-2 and TRBJ2-7; no clear D. Germline-derived CDR1 and CDR2 are SGHAT and FQNNGV. CDR3 size: 10 residues. Trimming took 4 bases from V and 7 from J, leaving 5 bases between them. The DNA of the CDR3 is TGTGCCAGCAGCTCAAAAGAGCAGTACTTC. Translated: CASSSKEQYF.

CDR3 protein: CSVRTGQGAAQPQHF. The CDR3 DNA is TGCAGCGTCCGCACTGGACAGGGGGCGGCTCAGCCCCAGCATTTT. The genes are TRBV29-1 and TRBJ1-5, with 11 bases matching TRBD1. Germline CDR1 reads SQVTM; CDR2 reads ANQGSEA. The ends lost 6 bases at V and 6 bases at J; junction bases unmatched: 10. The CDR3 extends over 15 amino acids.

The genes are TRBV27 and TRBJ2-3; 11 nucleotides align to TRBD2. Germline values: CDR1 MNHEY, CDR2 SMNVEV (reference sequence). The ends lost 5 bases at V and 0 bases at J; junction bases unmatched: 7. The CDR3 has 17 amino acids. The CDR3 DNA follows: TGTGCCAGCAGTCTGGCGCCTAGCGGGGGGAGCACAGATACGCAGTATTTT. Residues: CASSLAPSGGSTDTQYF.

V is TRBV11-3 and J is TRBJ2-1; 9 bases are shared with TRBD1. V was clipped by 8 bases and J by 4 bases; unmatched bases: 9. The germline V gene has CDR1 SGHNT and CDR2 YENEEA. The CDR3 is 15 residues long. This CDR3 is CASSSQGAPYNEQFF. CDR3 nucleotide sequence: TGTGCCAGCTCCTCACAGGGGGCGCCGTACAATGAGCAGTTCTTC.

This sequence joins TRBV2 and TRBJ1-1; the D gene is possibly TRBD1 (5 bases). The germline V gene encodes CDR1 SNHLY and CDR2 FYNNEI. The germline V and J ends were trimmed by 8 bases and 11 bases, with 15 bases remaining between them. The CDR3 consists of 11 residues. CDR3 amino acids: CASLTAGYAFF. In nucleotides, the CDR3 is TGTGCCAGCCTGACAGCGGGGTACGCTTTCTTT.

This clonotype was seen just once. The chain employs TRBV29-1 and TRBJ1-2; D remains ambiguous. Per the germline V gene, CDR1 is SQVTM and CDR2 is ANQGSEA. V was cut by 6 bases and J by 4 bases, with 12 bases left in between. The CDR3 length is 12 residues. This CDR3 reads CSVFRGSYGYTF. The CDR3 DNA sequence: TGCAGCGTCTTCCGGGGAAGCTATGGCTACACCTTC. Combining the CDR3 with reference TRBV29-1 and TRBJ1-2 gives the whole variable domain SAVISQKPSRDICQRGTSLTIQCQVDSQVTMMFWYRQQPGQSLTLIATANQGSEATYESGFVIDKFPISRPNLTFSTLTVSNMSPEDSSIYLCSVFRGSYGYTFGSGTRLTVV.

The V and J genes are TRBV6-5 and TRBJ1-2; D perhaps matches TRBD1 (5 bases). The CDR3 has 14 residues. Trimming left V 4 bases short and J 7 bases short, with 16 bases between. Germline V lookup: CDR1 MNHEY, CDR2 SVGAGI. The CDR3 DNA follows: TGTGCCAGCAGTTCTGACAGTGCCTCTCGTGGCTACACCTTC. It translates to CASSSDSASRGYTF.

V is TRBV25-1 and J is TRBJ2-7; TRBD1 matches at 8 bases. The V and J ends lost 6 bases and 1 base, in that order; junction bases with no gene match: 2. CDR3 length: 13 residues. Germline V gives CDR1 MGHDK, CDR2 SYGVNS. The CDR3 sequence is CASRNRGSYEQYF. Written as DNA, the CDR3 is TGTGCCAGCAGGAACAGGGGGTCCTACGAGCAGTACTTC.

The chain's CDR3 is CSVVSRDYGYTF. DNA for the CDR3: TGCAGCGTTGTTTCCAGGGACTATGGCTACACCTTC. The chain couples TRBV29-1 to TRBJ1-2; possible D gene TRBD1, 5 bases. Trimming left V 4 bases short and J 3 bases short, with 9 bases between. Germline V CDR1 and CDR2: SQVTM, ANQGSEA. There are 12 residues in the CDR3.

This rearrangement joins TRBV6-5 to TRBJ1-1; D remains ambiguous. CDR3 length: 16 residues. V was cut by 0 bases and J by 1 base, with 12 bases left in between. Germline V gene data show CDR1 as MNHEY and CDR2 as SVGAGI. CDR3 region: CASSYSSSYANTEAFF. The CDR3 nucleotides read TGTGCCAGCAGTTACTCGAGCAGTTATGCGAACACTGAAGCTTTCTTT.

CDR3 in amino acids: CATQQGHGNQPQHF. In nucleotides, the CDR3 is TGTGCCACCCAACAGGGCCACGGCAATCAGCCCCAGCATTTT. This chain uses TRBV24-1 with TRBJ1-5; the D gene is possibly TRBD1 (6 bases). The length of the CDR3 is 14 residues. In germline, CDR1 is KGHDR, CDR2 SFDVKD. Trimming took 9 bases from V and 2 from J, leaving 13 bases between them.

The chain employs TRBV7-9 and TRBJ1-2; 9 nucleotides agree with TRBD1. CDR3 length: 15 amino acids. Germline CDR1 reads SEHNR; CDR2 reads FQNEAQ (reference sequence). V trimming: 6 bases; J trimming: 4 bases; junction bases outside the gene matches: 9. This chain's CDR3 is CASSLTEGQGYGYTF. Here the CDR3 DNA reads TGTGCCAGCAGTCTGACTGAGGGACAGGGCTATGGCTACACCTTC.

CDR3 protein: CSVLTGGWEQFF. The CDR3 coding sequence is TGCAGCGTCTTGACCGGTGGATGGGAGCAGTTCTTC. The rearrangement joins TRBV29-1 to TRBJ2-1, with D unclear. Germline CDR1 SQVTM, CDR2 ANQGSEA. The CDR3 sequence is 12 residues long. The germline V and J ends were trimmed by 6 bases and 10 bases, with 16 bases remaining between them.

V is TRBV20-1 and J is TRBJ1-1, with 7 nucleotides matching TRBD1. CDR1 DFQATT and CDR2 SNEGSKA come from the germline V gene (reference sequence). J lost 0 bases, V lost 5 bases, and 6 bases had no gene match. The CDR3 extends over 14 amino acids. The CDR3 region is CSAVTGAMNTEAFF. In DNA, the CDR3 is TGCAGTGCTGTTACAGGGGCGATGAACACTGAAGCTTTCTTT.

The chain couples TRBV27 to TRBJ1-6, with a weak D call TRBD1 (6 bases). V was cut by 5 bases and J by 10 bases, with 21 bases left in between. The CDR3 sequence is 16 residues long. Per germline, CDR1 MNHEY and CDR2 SMNVEV (reference sequence). CDR3 residues: CASSPPGVGGGSPLHF. As DNA, the CDR3 is TGTGCCAGCAGTCCCCCCGGCGTAGGGGGAGGATCACCCCTCCACTTT.